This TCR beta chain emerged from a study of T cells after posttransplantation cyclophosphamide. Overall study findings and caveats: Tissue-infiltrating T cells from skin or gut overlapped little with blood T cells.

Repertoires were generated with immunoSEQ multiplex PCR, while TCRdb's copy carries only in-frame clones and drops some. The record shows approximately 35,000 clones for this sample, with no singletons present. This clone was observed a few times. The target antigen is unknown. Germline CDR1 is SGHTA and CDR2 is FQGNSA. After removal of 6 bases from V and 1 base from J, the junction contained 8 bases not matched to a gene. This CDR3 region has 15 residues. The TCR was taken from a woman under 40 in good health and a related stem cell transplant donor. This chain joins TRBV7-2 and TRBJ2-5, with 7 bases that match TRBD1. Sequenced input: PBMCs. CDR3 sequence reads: CASRQMGQPQETQYF. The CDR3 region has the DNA TGTGCCAGCAGACAAATGGGACAGCCCCAAGAGACCCAGTACTTC.